Listed below are T cell receptor beta chains from one sample, sequenced in a study of cytomegalovirus exposure and HLA in healthy donors. The data were produced by immunoSEQ multiplex PCR, yet TCRdb's version contains in-frame clones alone and is incomplete. This sample has about 190,000 clones, with around four fifths found just once. Sequences were obtained from PBMCs. The receptors stem from a man aged 40-55 years in good health and CMV-seropositive. The CDR3 runs from the conserved cysteine through the conserved F or W. The D gene is left open where the match is weak. Size tells how often a clone was seen (once, few, many) or the class of an expanded clone, and some rows leave it out.

V gene	clone size	J gene	D gene	CDR3 protein	CDR3 DNA
TRBV6-1	-	TRBJ2-7	-	CASSAQYQPPYEQYF	TGTGCCAGCAGTGCTCAGTATCAACCTCCCTACGAGCAGTACTTC
TRBV19	-	TRBJ2-7	TRBD1	CASTVSGTVPREQYF	TGTGCCAGTACGGTTTCGGGGACAGTCCCTCGCGAGCAGTACTTC
TRBV5-1	-	TRBJ2-7	-	CASSLDGPSGEEQYF	TGCGCCAGCAGCCTTGACGGACCCTCAGGGGAAGAGCAGTACTTC
TRBV9	-	TRBJ2-1	-	CASSDRDWTSAEQFF	TGTGCCAGCAGCGACCGGGACTGGACCTCCGCGGAGCAGTTCTTC
TRBV11-3	-	TRBJ2-3	-	CASSPVRGHTQYF	TGTGCCAGCAGCCCCGTGCGGGGACATACGCAGTATTTT
TRBV11-1	-	TRBJ2-1	TRBD2	CASSFRLAEYNEQFF	TGTGCCAGCAGCTTCAGGCTAGCGGAGTACAATGAGCAGTTCTTC
TRBV19	-	TRBJ1-2	TRBD1	CATHRGSYGYTF	TGTGCCACCCACAGGGGCTCCTATGGCTACACCTTC
TRBV6-5	-	TRBJ2-7	TRBD2	CASSYSTGGDGYEQYF	TGTGCCAGCAGTTACTCGACGGGGGGAGATGGATACGAGCAGTACTTC
TRBV5-1	-	TRBJ2-1	TRBD2	CASSNLAGDGNEQFF	TGCGCCAGCAGCAACCTAGCGGGAGACGGGAATGAGCAGTTCTTC
TRBV12-2	-	TRBJ2-1	-	CASRPGLADNEQFF	TGTGCAAGTCGCCCTGGACTAGCTGACAATGAGCAGTTCTTC
TRBV19	-	TRBJ1-1	-	CASSAGKLNTEAFF	TGTGCCAGTAGTGCAGGCAAACTGAACACTGAAGCTTTCTTT
TRBV5-4	few	TRBJ2-3	-	CASSSAGLRSLDTQYF	TGTGCCAGCAGCTCGGCCGGACTTAGAAGTCTAGATACGCAGTATTTT
TRBV19	-	TRBJ1-6	-	CASVDRTHNSPLHF	TGTGCCTCCGTCGACAGGACCCATAATTCACCCCTCCACTTT
TRBV28	-	TRBJ1-5	-	CASIPPGTFQPQHF	TGTGCCAGCATCCCTCCTGGGACTTTTCAGCCCCAGCATTTT
TRBV2	-	TRBJ1-4	-	CASNGRISEKLFF	TGTGCCAGCAACGGCAGGATCAGCGAAAAACTGTTTTTT
TRBV9	-	TRBJ2-5	TRBD1	CASSVGTGGPLETQYF	TGTGCCAGCAGCGTGGGGACAGGGGGCCCCCTAGAGACCCAGTACTTC
TRBV27	-	TRBJ2-2	-	CASSIQESAGELFF	TGTGCCAGCAGTATACAGGAGAGTGCTGGGGAGCTGTTTTTT
TRBV5-1	few	TRBJ2-7	TRBD2	CASSLGLAGGPVYEQYF	TGCGCCAGCAGCTTGGGGTTAGCGGGAGGGCCAGTGTACGAGCAGTACTTC
TRBV5-1	-	TRBJ1-2	-	CASSSGDGSYGYTF	TGCGCCAGCAGCTCGGGGGACGGAAGCTATGGCTACACCTTC
TRBV2	once	TRBJ2-2	-	CASSESRLTGELFF	TGTGCCAGCAGTGAATCCAGACTCACCGGGGAGCTGTTTTTT
TRBV5-1	-	TRBJ2-1	-	CASSLLVGADEQFF	TGCGCCAGCAGCTTGTTGGTAGGGGCTGATGAGCAGTTCTTC
TRBV6-5	-	TRBJ2-1	TRBD2	CASSAGPGGDEQFF	TGTGCCAGCAGTGCGGGTCCCGGGGGGGACGAGCAGTTCTTC
TRBV9	-	TRBJ2-7	TRBD2	CASSVGSGMKGYEQYF	TGTGCCAGCAGCGTAGGGAGCGGGATGAAGGGCTACGAGCAGTACTTC
TRBV5-6	-	TRBJ1-1	TRBD1	CASSWRYRGANTEAFF	TGTGCCAGCAGCTGGAGGTACAGGGGCGCTAACACTGAAGCTTTCTTT
TRBV28	-	TRBJ2-1	TRBD1	CASSLLLVRGTGRANEQFF	TGTGCCAGCAGTTTATTACTTGTCCGCGGGACAGGCCGTGCCAATGAGCAGTTCTTC
TRBV11-2	once	TRBJ2-7	-	CASSLDRNPRSYEQYF	TGTGCCAGCAGCTTAGACCGAAACCCCAGATCCTACGAGCAGTACTTC
TRBV6-4	-	TRBJ2-1	-	CASSREFYNEQFF	TGTGCCAGCAGCCGGGAGTTCTACAATGAGCAGTTCTTC
TRBV7-7	few	TRBJ2-5	-	CASSLIVGGETQYF	TGTGCTAGCAGCTTAATTGTGGGGGGAGAGACCCAGTACTTC
TRBV5-1	-	TRBJ2-1	TRBD2	CASSLAGLADHNEQFF	TGCGCCAGCAGCTTGGCCGGACTAGCGGATCACAATGAGCAGTTCTTC
TRBV28	-	TRBJ2-5	TRBD1	CASSEGGQGGTQYF	TGTGCCAGCAGTGAAGGGGGACAGGGTGGGACCCAGTACTTC
TRBV25-1	-	TRBJ2-1	TRBD2	CASGSGRAYNEQFF	TGTGCCAGCGGGAGCGGGAGGGCTTACAATGAGCAGTTCTTC
TRBV7-2	once	TRBJ1-4	-	CASSLAGRRTNEKLFF	TGTGCCAGCAGCTTGGCCGGGAGACGAACTAATGAAAAACTGTTTTTT
TRBV7-2	-	TRBJ1-2	-	CASSFSGANYGYTF	TGTGCCAGCAGCTTCTCAGGGGCTAACTATGGCTACACCTTC
TRBV2	once	TRBJ1-4	TRBD1	CASSRDRGGTNEKLFF	TGTGCCAGCAGTCGGGACAGGGGAGGAACTAATGAAAAACTGTTTTTT
TRBV9	-	TRBJ2-2	TRBD1	CASKPGQGSTGELFF	TGTGCCAGCAAGCCGGGACAGGGCAGCACCGGGGAGCTGTTTTTT
TRBV27	-	TRBJ2-2	TRBD1	CASNGDRGTGELFF	TGTGCCAGCAATGGCGACAGGGGCACCGGGGAGCTGTTTTTT
TRBV5-1	-	TRBJ2-2	-	CASSSDTNTGELFF	TGCGCCAGCAGCTCGGACACGAACACCGGGGAGCTGTTTTTT
TRBV27	-	TRBJ2-7	TRBD2	CASSLIAGEIYEEQYF	TGTGCCAGCAGTCTAATAGCGGGAGAGATCTACGAGGAGCAGTACTTC
TRBV11-2	-	TRBJ2-7	-	CASSLELGLNYEQYF	TGTGCCAGCAGCTTAGAATTAGGACTTAACTACGAGCAGTACTTC
TRBV6-5	-	TRBJ2-7	-	CASSYDSSYEQYF	TGTGCCAGCAGTTACGACAGCTCCTACGAGCAGTACTTC
TRBV5-6	once	TRBJ2-7	TRBD1	CASSFGTGTYEQYF	TGTGCCAGCAGCTTCGGGACAGGTACCTACGAGCAGTACTTC
TRBV11-2	few	TRBJ2-5	-	CASSPPSRETQYF	TGTGCCAGCAGCCCGCCCTCTCGGGAGACCCAGTACTTC
TRBV10-2	-	TRBJ1-5	-	CASFQGSNQPQHF	TGCGCCAGCTTTCAGGGGAGCAATCAGCCCCAGCATTTT
TRBV7-2	-	TRBJ2-3	-	CASSPKGLSTDTQYF	TGTGCCAGCAGCCCCAAGGGACTCAGCACAGATACGCAGTATTTT
TRBV7-2	-	TRBJ2-2	-	CASSLDFNTGELFF	TGTGCCAGCAGCTTAGACTTTAACACCGGGGAGCTGTTTTTT
TRBV6-6	-	TRBJ2-7	TRBD2	CASSGSGRAIRQYF	TGTGCCAGCAGTGGTAGCGGGAGAGCAATTAGGCAGTACTTC
TRBV9	-	TRBJ2-5	-	CASSGLQETQYF	TGTGCCAGCAGCGGCCTACAAGAGACCCAGTACTTC
TRBV5-1	-	TRBJ1-1	TRBD1	CASRRDSLNTEAFF	TGCGCCAGCAGAAGGGACAGCTTGAACACTGAAGCTTTCTTT
TRBV4-1	-	TRBJ2-7	-	CASSHGNEEYF	TGCGCCAGCAGCCACGGGAACGAGGAGTACTTC
TRBV2	few	TRBJ2-7	TRBD1	CASSKQGDLGDEQYF	TGTGCCAGCAGTAAACAGGGGGACCTCGGGGACGAGCAGTACTTC
TRBV5-4	-	TRBJ2-1	-	CASSSSVTTYNEQFF	TGTGCCAGCAGTTCTAGCGTGACGACCTACAATGAGCAGTTCTTC
TRBV19	few	TRBJ2-7	TRBD2	CASTLLAGEGYEQYF	TGTGCCAGTACCTTACTAGCGGGAGAAGGTTACGAGCAGTACTTC
TRBV6-5	once	TRBJ1-2	TRBD1	CASSQGTALYGYTF	TGTGCCAGCAGTCAGGGGACAGCTCTCTATGGCTACACCTTC
TRBV27	-	TRBJ2-3	TRBD2	CASSSPLLLAGTADTQYF	TGTGCCAGCAGTTCCCCCCTCCTACTAGCGGGGACGGCAGATACGCAGTATTTT
TRBV11-3	-	TRBJ2-3	TRBD2	CASSSGPTSGSTDTQYF	TGTGCCAGCAGCTCCGGACCGACTAGCGGATCCACAGATACGCAGTATTTT